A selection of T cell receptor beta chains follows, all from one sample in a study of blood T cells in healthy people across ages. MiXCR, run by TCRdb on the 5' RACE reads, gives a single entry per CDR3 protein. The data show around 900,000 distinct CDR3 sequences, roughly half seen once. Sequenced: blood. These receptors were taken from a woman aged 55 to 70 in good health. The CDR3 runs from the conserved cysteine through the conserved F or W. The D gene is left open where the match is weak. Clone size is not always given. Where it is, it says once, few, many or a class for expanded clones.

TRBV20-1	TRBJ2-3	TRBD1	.	TGCAGTGCCGGGCCTCCAGATATTCACCAGGGGGCAGATACGCAGTATTTT	CSAGPPDIHQGADTQYF
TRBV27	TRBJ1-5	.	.	TGTGCCTGCAGTTCCGGATTAGGACAGCCCCAGCATTTT	CACSSGLGQPQHF
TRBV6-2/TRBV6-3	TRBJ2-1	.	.	TGTGCCAGCAGTCCCCGTTCGAAAACCCAAACCACGTACAATGAGCAGTTCTTC	CASSPRSKTQTTYNEQFF
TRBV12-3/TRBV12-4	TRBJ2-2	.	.	TGTGCCAGCGGGGGACGAAGGAACACCGGGGAGCTGTTTTTT	CASGGRRNTGELFF
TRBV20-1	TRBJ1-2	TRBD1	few	TGCAGTGCTAGAGCACCGCGACAGGGAACCCATAACTATGGCTACACCTTC	CSARAPRQGTHNYGYTF
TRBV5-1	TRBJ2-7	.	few	TGCGCCAGCAGAACCGCCGGGACATTCTACGAGCAGTACTTC	CASRTAGTFYEQYF
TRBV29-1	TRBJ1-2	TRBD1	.	TGCGGCGTGTACCGGGACAGAGGAAATTTGCCCTATGGCTACACCTTC	CGVYRDRGNLPYGYTF
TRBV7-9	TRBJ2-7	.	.	TGTGCCAGCAGCTTAGTGGACAGCCTCTACGAGCAGTACTTC	CASSLVDSLYEQYF
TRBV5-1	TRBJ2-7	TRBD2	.	TGCGCCAGCAGCAACCGGAGCGGGAGCTACGAGCAGTACTTC	CASSNRSGSYEQYF
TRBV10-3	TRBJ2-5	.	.	TGTGCCATCTCCTCGGAAGTCGGGCAGTACTTC	CAISSEVGQYF
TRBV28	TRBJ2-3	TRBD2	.	TGTGCCAGCAGTCCCCGACTAGCGGGTATTTCGGATACGCAGTATTTT	CASSPRLAGISDTQYF
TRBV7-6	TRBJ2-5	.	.	TGTGCCAGCAGCCACTCGACAGACTTCCAGGAGACCCAGTACTTC	CASSHSTDFQETQYF
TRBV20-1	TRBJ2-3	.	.	TGCAGTGCTAGAGTGGTAGGGACCTATACGCAGTATTTT	CSARVVGTYTQYF
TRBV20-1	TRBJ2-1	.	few	TGCAGTGCTAGGTTGGGGAGCTCCTACAATGAGCAGTTCTTC	CSARLGSSYNEQFF
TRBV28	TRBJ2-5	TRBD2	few	TGTGCCAGCAGTTTATTACTAGCGGGAGAGGAAGAGACCCAGTACTTC	CASSLLLAGEEETQYF
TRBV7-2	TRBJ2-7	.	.	TGTGCCAGCAGCCCTGAGGGCGGGGCCGAGCAGTACTTC	CASSPEGGAEQYF
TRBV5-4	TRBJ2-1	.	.	TGTGCCAGCAGTCCTGACTTAGTAATCAATGAGCAGTTCTTC	CASSPDLVINEQFF
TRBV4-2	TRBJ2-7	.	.	TGTGCCAGCAGCCAAGACGGGACTGGACCCTACGAGCAGTACTTC	CASSQDGTGPYEQYF
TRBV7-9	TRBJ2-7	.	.	TGTGCCAGCAGCTACCCCCCGGCGACGGCGGACTACGAGCAGTACTTC	CASSYPPATADYEQYF
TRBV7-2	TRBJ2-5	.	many	TGTGCCAGCAGTCCGCCTGGTGGGGAGACCCAGTACTTC	CASSPPGGETQYF
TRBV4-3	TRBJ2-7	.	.	TGCGCCAGCAGCCAATACGATTCCTACGAGCAGTACTTC	CASSQYDSYEQYF
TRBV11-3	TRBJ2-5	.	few	TGTGCCAGCAGCCCCGGCCGTGACCCGGAGACCCAGTACTTC	CASSPGRDPETQYF
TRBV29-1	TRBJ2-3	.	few	TGCAGCGCTGAAGAGGTTGCAGGGGACCCCACAGATACGCAGTATTTT	CSAEEVAGDPTDTQYF
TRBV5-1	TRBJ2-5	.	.	TGCGCCAGCAGCTTGGCCCCCCTCCGTGAGCAGTACTTC	CASSLAPLREQYF
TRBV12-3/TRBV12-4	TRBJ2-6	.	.	TGTGCCAGCAGTTTAAACGGGAGAACTGGGGCCAACGTCCTGACTTTC	CASSLNGRTGANVLTF
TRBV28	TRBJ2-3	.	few	TGTGCCAGCAGTTTAGGACAAGCAATCACAGATACGCAGTATTTT	CASSLGQAITDTQYF
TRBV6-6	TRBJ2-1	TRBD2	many	TGTGCCAGCAGTGGACTAGCGGGAGGCCACAATGAGCAGTTCTTC	CASSGLAGGHNEQFF
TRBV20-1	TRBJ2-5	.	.	TGCAGTGCCGCATCGACAGGTCAGACCCAGTACTTC	CSAASTGQTQYF
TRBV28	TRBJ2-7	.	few	TGTGCCAGCAGTTCGGGACACCTCTACGAGCAGTACTTC	CASSSGHLYEQYF
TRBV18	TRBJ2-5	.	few	TGTGCCAGCTCACCATACAGCCCCGTCCAAGAGACCCAGTACTTC	CASSPYSPVQETQYF
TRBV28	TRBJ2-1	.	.	TGTGCCAGCAGGATCAGGGTACACGGCAATGAGCAGTTCTTC	CASRIRVHGNEQFF
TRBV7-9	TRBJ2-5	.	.	TGTGCCAGCAGCTTAGAGGGAGTGGCCGTGGGGCAAGAGACCCAGTACTTC	CASSLEGVAVGQETQYF
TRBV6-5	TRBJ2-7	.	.	TGTGCCAGCAGCCAAAGCCAGGGGACCTACGAGCAGTACTTC	CASSQSQGTYEQYF
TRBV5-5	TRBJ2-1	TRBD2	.	TGTGCCAGCAGCTTGGAGGGACTAGCTTACGATGAGCAGTTCTTC	CASSLEGLAYDEQFF
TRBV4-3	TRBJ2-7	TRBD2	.	TGCGCCAGCAGCCTTGGTCCGGCGGGAGGGAGCTACGAGCAGTACTTC	CASSLGPAGGSYEQYF
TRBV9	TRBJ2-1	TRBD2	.	TGTGCCAGCAGCGCCGAACTCTCGGGACTAGCGGTAGGGAATGAGCAGTTCTTC	CASSAELSGLAVGNEQFF
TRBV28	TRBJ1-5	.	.	TGTGCCAGCAGACTACAGGATCAGCCCCAGCATTTT	CASRLQDQPQHF
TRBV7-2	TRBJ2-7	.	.	TGTGCCAGCAGCTTAGTGTCCAGGTCCTACGAGCAGTACTTC	CASSLVSRSYEQYF
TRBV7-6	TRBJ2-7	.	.	TGTGCCAGCAGCCCGGGACCGATTAAGGACTACGAGCAGTACTTC	CASSPGPIKDYEQYF
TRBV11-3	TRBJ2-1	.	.	TGTGCCAGCAGCTTAGATCCAGACAATGAGCAGTTCTTC	CASSLDPDNEQFF
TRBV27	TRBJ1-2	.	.	TGTGCCAGCAGCGTAACACAGGGAAACTATGGCTACACCTTC	CASSVTQGNYGYTF
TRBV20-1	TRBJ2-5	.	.	TGCAGTGCTAGCCCCTGGATAGTCCCGCCGAGGGCCCAGTACTTC	CSASPWIVPPRAQYF
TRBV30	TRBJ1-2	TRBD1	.	TGTGCCTGGAGTGTGACGGACAGGGCAGACTACACCTTC	CAWSVTDRADYTF
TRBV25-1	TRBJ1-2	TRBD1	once	TGTGCCAGCAGTGGACTCGGCAGGGGGAACTATGGCTACACCTTC	CASSGLGRGNYGYTF
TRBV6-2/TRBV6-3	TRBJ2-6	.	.	TGTGCCAGCAGTTACGGCCTTGGAGAGTCTGGGGCCAACGTCCTGACTTTC	CASSYGLGESGANVLTF
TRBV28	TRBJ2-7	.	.	TGTGCCAGCAGTGGACACGGCAGCAGAAGCTACGAGCAGTACTTC	CASSGHGSRSYEQYF
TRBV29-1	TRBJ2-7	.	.	TGCAGCGCCGCCCTCGGGTTCGAGCAGTACTTC	CSAALGFEQYF
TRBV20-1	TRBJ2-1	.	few	TGCAGTGCCCCGAATACAGGCAATGAGCAGTTCTTC	CSAPNTGNEQFF
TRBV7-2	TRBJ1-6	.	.	TGTGCCAGTAGCTTCTCGGCAGGGTTGAATTCACCCCTCCACTTT	CASSFSAGLNSPLHF
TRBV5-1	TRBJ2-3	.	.	TGCGCCGGCAGCTTGGATCCCTCCGGCACAGATACGCAGTATTTT	CAGSLDPSGTDTQYF
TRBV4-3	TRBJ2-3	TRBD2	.	TGCGCCAGCAGCCAAGATTCGCTAGCGGGAGGCCGCACAGATACGCAGTATTTT	CASSQDSLAGGRTDTQYF
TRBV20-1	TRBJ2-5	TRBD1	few	TGCAGTGCTCGTCTCGGGACAGTCATCGGGCAGTACTTC	CSARLGTVIGQYF
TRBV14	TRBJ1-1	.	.	TGTGCCAGCAGGCCGGGACACCAGAACACTGAAGCTTTCTTT	CASRPGHQNTEAFF
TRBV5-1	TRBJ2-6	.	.	TGCGCCAGCAGCTTGACAGCTTCCTCTGGGGCCAACGTCCTGACTTTC	CASSLTASSGANVLTF